A selection of T cell receptor beta chains follows, all from one sample in a study of T cells in Graves' hyperthyroidism and ophthalmopathy. Via MiXCR, TCRdb re-called the multiplex PCR reads, giving one row per CDR3 protein. The table lists 250,000 to 300,000 distinct CDR3 sequences, 13% of them singletons. Sequencing was done on a sample of blood. All receptors come from a woman in her 30s with Graves' hyperthyroidism that later progressed to Graves' ophthalmopathy. CDR3s include the opening cysteine and the closing phenylalanine or tryptophan. D genes are given only for firm matches. Expanded clones get a size class; other rows say once, few or many, or leave the size out.

j_call	d_call	v_call	clone_size	cdr3_aa	cdr3_nt
TRBJ2-1	TRBD2	TRBV5-1	many	CASTFFLTSGAGNEQFF	TGCGCCAGCACCTTCTTCCTAACTAGCGGGGCGGGCAATGAGCAGTTCTTC
TRBJ2-5	TRBD1	TRBV6-1	many	CASKATGIETQYF	TGTGCCAGCAAAGCGACAGGGATCGAGACCCAGTACTTC
TRBJ2-7	-	TRBV18	many	CASSPQGREQYF	TGTGCCAGCTCACCACAGGGGCGCGAGCAGTACTTC
TRBJ2-1	TRBD1	TRBV27	many	CASNSDRGDYNEQFF	TGTGCCAGCAATTCTGACAGGGGAGACTACAATGAGCAGTTCTTC
TRBJ1-1	TRBD1	TRBV14	few	CASSQDRTGVTEAFF	TGTGCCAGCAGCCAAGATAGGACAGGGGTTACTGAAGCTTTCTTT
TRBJ2-1	-	TRBV27	many	CASSKDYVKEQFF	TGTGCCAGCAGTAAGGACTATGTGAAAGAGCAGTTCTTC
TRBJ1-1	-	TRBV4-2	many	CASRRRGDGEAFF	TGTGCCAGCAGACGCAGGGGCGACGGTGAAGCTTTCTTT
TRBJ2-7	-	TRBV6-1	many	CASSEASGPSSYEQYF	TGTGCCAGCAGTGAAGCGTCAGGACCGTCCTCCTACGAGCAGTACTTC
TRBJ2-5	-	TRBV28	many	CASSRTLQETQYF	TGTGCCAGCAGCCGTACCCTCCAAGAGACCCAGTACTTC
TRBJ2-3	-	TRBV2	many	CASSVGEGDFADTQYF	TGTGCCAGCAGTGTGGGGGAAGGGGACTTCGCGGATACGCAGTATTTT
TRBJ1-4	-	TRBV16	once	CASSSFPEGEKLFF	TGTGCCAGCTCTTCTTTCCCGGAAGGGGAAAAACTGTTTTTT
TRBJ1-3	-	TRBV7-2	many	CASSYSGNTIYF	TGTGCCAGCAGCTACTCTGGAAACACCATATATTTT
TRBJ1-1	-	TRBV30	many	CAWSPLGTRRNTEAFF	TGTGCCTGGAGTCCACTTGGGACAAGGAGGAACACTGAAGCTTTCTTT
TRBJ2-4	TRBD1	TRBV4-3	few	CASSQLTGVKNIQYF	TGCGCCAGCAGCCAGCTTACAGGGGTCAAAAACATTCAGTACTTC
TRBJ2-2	-	TRBV7-9	many	CASSRDGIGTGELFF	TGTGCCAGCAGCCGGGACGGAATTGGGACCGGGGAGCTGTTTTTT
TRBJ2-5	-	TRBV4-2	-	CASSQDGEGQGETQYF	TGTGCCAGCAGCCAAGATGGAGAGGGGCAGGGAGAGACCCAGTACTTC
TRBJ1-2	-	TRBV7-2	many	CASSLGGLGSLSQGYTF	TGTGCCAGCAGCTTGGGGGGGTTGGGGTCGCTATCGCAAGGCTACACCTTC
TRBJ2-7	TRBD1	TRBV4-1	many	CASSQEDRGTYEQYF	TGCGCCAGCAGCCAAGAAGACAGGGGGACCTACGAGCAGTACTTC
TRBJ2-7	-	TRBV4-1	few	CASSQEWELDEQYF	TGCGCCAGCAGCCAAGAATGGGAACTGGACGAGCAGTACTTC
TRBJ2-4	-	TRBV20-1	-	CNARDPGADAKNIQYF	TGCAATGCTAGAGATCCGGGGGCGGACGCCAAAAACATTCAGTACTTC
TRBJ2-1	-	TRBV5-4	many	CASSIPGLLGSYNEQFF	TGTGCCAGCAGCATACCGGGACTCCTAGGCTCCTACAATGAGCAGTTCTTC
TRBJ2-1	-	TRBV5-1	many	CASSLGASGLSYNEQFF	TGCGCCAGCAGCTTGGGGGCGTCGGGGCTCTCCTACAATGAGCAGTTCTTC
TRBJ1-6	-	TRBV7-2	many	CASSLMGAMSPLHF	TGTGCCAGCAGCTTAATGGGGGCTATGTCACCCCTCCACTTT
TRBJ2-5	-	TRBV20-1	many	CSASGTGLQETQYF	TGCAGTGCTAGTGGAACCGGGCTCCAAGAGACCCAGTACTTC
TRBJ2-2	TRBD2	TRBV7-6	many	CASSPGLPGPSGELFF	TGTGCCAGCAGCCCGGGACTACCTGGTCCAAGCGGGGAGCTGTTTTTT
TRBJ2-5	-	TRBV18	many	CASSPDLYGSERETQYF	TGTGCCAGCTCACCGGACCTCTACGGGAGCGAAAGGGAGACCCAGTACTTC
TRBJ2-3	-	TRBV27	many	CPGRQTDTQYF	TGTCCTGGGCGGCAAACAGATACGCAGTATTTT
TRBJ2-5	-	TRBV5-8	many	CASSFRSETQYF	TGTGCCAGCAGCTTTAGATCAGAGACCCAGTACTTC
TRBJ1-6	-	TRBV4-3	-	CASSQDGAAPLHF	TGCGCCAGCAGCCAGGACGGGGCAGCACCCCTCCACTTT
TRBJ2-7	TRBD1	TRBV28	many	CASRPDRGTYEQYF	TGTGCCAGCAGGCCCGACAGGGGAACTTACGAGCAGTACTTC
TRBJ1-2	-	TRBV12-3/TRBV12-4	few	CASSSGSLNYGYTF	TGTGCCAGCAGTTCAGGGTCTTTGAACTATGGCTACACCTTC
TRBJ1-1	-	TRBV4-3	many	CASSQARTAMNTEAFF	TGCGCCAGCAGCCAAGCGCGGACAGCCATGAACACTGAAGCTTTCTTT
TRBJ2-7	-	TRBV6-2/TRBV6-3	many	CASSDPMYEQYF	TGTGCCAGCAGTGATCCTATGTACGAGCAGTACTTC
TRBJ2-7	-	TRBV28	many	CASSPFLQTTTGNEQYF	TGTGCCAGCAGTCCCTTTTTACAGACTACCACGGGTAACGAGCAGTACTTC
TRBJ2-7	TRBD2	TRBV20-1	many	CSARGLAFDYEQYF	TGCAGTGCTCGAGGACTAGCTTTTGACTACGAGCAGTACTTC
TRBJ1-4	-	TRBV11-2	many	CASSHTGFANEKLFF	TGTGCCAGCAGTCATACAGGGTTCGCTAATGAAAAACTGTTTTTT
TRBJ1-4	TRBD1	TRBV7-9	many	CASSMGTGAQEKLFF	TGTGCCAGCAGCATGGGGACAGGGGCCCAGGAAAAACTGTTTTTT
TRBJ2-3	TRBD1	TRBV4-2	few	CASSQPRDRAQDTQYF	TGTGCCAGCAGCCAACCCCGGGACAGAGCACAAGATACGCAGTATTTT
TRBJ2-3	TRBD2	TRBV20-1	many	CSAGLAATSTDTQYF	TGCAGTGCCGGACTAGCGGCAACTAGCACAGATACGCAGTATTTT
TRBJ2-5	TRBD2	TRBV7-3	many	CASSWTSGKQETQYF	TGTGCCAGCAGCTGGACTAGCGGGAAACAAGAGACCCAGTACTTC
TRBJ2-7	TRBD1	TRBV2	many	CASSLVRGTYEQYF	TGTGCCAGCAGTCTGGTCAGGGGGACCTACGAGCAGTACTTC
TRBJ2-5	-	TRBV20-1	-	CSARDLTIQETQYF	TGCAGTGCTAGAGATCTAACTATACAAGAGACCCAGTACTTC
TRBJ2-1	-	TRBV18	many	CASSPEGEPYNEQFF	TGTGCCAGCTCCCCTGAGGGCGAGCCCTACAATGAGCAGTTCTTC
TRBJ2-1	-	TRBV11-2	many	CASSLPPGFSVNEQFF	TGTGCCAGCAGCTTACCCCCCGGGTTCTCAGTGAATGAGCAGTTCTTC
TRBJ2-7	-	TRBV27	many	CASSYRTRSEQYF	TGTGCCAGCAGTTATCGCACTAGGTCCGAGCAGTACTTC
TRBJ1-5	-	TRBV3-1	many	CASSQGRSNQPQHF	TGTGCCAGCAGCCAAGGCCGTTCCAATCAGCCCCAGCATTTT
TRBJ2-5	TRBD2	TRBV20-1	many	CSAREFSGRDYQETQYF	TGCAGTGCTAGGGAATTTAGCGGGAGGGACTACCAAGAGACCCAGTACTTC
TRBJ2-5	TRBD2	TRBV7-2	many	CASSLALLAGGETQYF	TGTGCCAGCAGCTTAGCGCTACTAGCGGGAGGGGAGACCCAGTACTTC
TRBJ2-5	TRBD1	TRBV20-1	many	CSAPTGGGETQYF	TGCAGTGCCCCCACAGGGGGAGGAGAGACCCAGTACTTC
TRBJ2-3	TRBD1	TRBV7-6	many	CASRLGTGGDNTQYF	TGTGCCAGCAGACTCGGGACAGGGGGCGACAATACGCAGTATTTT
TRBJ1-3	-	TRBV2	many	CARGIGAGNTIYF	TGTGCCAGGGGAATCGGTGCTGGAAACACCATATATTTT
TRBJ2-1	-	TRBV15	many	CATSRRGSSYNEQFF	TGTGCCACCAGCAGGAGGGGGAGCTCCTACAATGAGCAGTTCTTC
TRBJ2-7	-	TRBV9	-	CASSGAPGPPSYEQYF	TGTGCCAGCAGCGGGGCTCCGGGACCTCCCTCCTACGAGCAGTACTTC
TRBJ2-7	-	TRBV9	many	CASSVSPLAREQYF	TGTGCCAGCAGCGTGTCCCCCCTAGCGCGCGAGCAGTACTTC
TRBJ2-7	-	TRBV7-2	many	CASSLSAGLTHEQYF	TGTGCCAGCAGCTTATCGGCTGGGCTGACACACGAGCAGTACTTC
TRBJ2-2	-	TRBV11-3	many	CASSVQGNTGELFF	TGTGCCAGCAGCGTCCAGGGGAACACCGGGGAGCTGTTTTTT
TRBJ1-6	-	TRBV4-2	few	CASSPPPGSANSPLHF	TGTGCCAGCAGCCCCCCACCAGGGTCAGCTAATTCACCCCTCCACTTT
TRBJ2-1	TRBD2	TRBV20-1	few	CSARVLSSGGCNEQFF	TGCAGTGCTAGGGTCCTGAGTAGCGGGGGCTGCAATGAGCAGTTCTTC
TRBJ2-1	-	TRBV3-1	many	CASSQDSDSEYSYNEQFF	TGTGCCAGCAGCCAAGATTCCGATAGCGAATACTCCTACAATGAGCAGTTCTTC
TRBJ2-3	-	TRBV12-3/TRBV12-4	many	CASSLIALANTQYF	TGTGCCAGCAGTTTAATTGCGCTAGCCAATACGCAGTATTTT